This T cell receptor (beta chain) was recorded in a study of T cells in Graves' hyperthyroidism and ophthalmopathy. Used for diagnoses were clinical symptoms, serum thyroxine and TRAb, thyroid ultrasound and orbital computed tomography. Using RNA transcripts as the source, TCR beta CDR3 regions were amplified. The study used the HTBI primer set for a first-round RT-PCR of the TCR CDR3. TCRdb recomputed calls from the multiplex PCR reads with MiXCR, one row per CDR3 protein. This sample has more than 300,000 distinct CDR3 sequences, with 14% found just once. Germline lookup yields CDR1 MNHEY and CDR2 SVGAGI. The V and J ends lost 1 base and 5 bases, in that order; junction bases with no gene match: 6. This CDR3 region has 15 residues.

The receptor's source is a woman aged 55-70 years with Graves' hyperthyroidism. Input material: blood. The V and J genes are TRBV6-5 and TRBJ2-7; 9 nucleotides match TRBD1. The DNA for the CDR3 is TGTGCCAGCAGTTACTTGGGACAGGGCGGCCACGAGCAGTACTTC. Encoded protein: CASSYLGQGGHEQYF.